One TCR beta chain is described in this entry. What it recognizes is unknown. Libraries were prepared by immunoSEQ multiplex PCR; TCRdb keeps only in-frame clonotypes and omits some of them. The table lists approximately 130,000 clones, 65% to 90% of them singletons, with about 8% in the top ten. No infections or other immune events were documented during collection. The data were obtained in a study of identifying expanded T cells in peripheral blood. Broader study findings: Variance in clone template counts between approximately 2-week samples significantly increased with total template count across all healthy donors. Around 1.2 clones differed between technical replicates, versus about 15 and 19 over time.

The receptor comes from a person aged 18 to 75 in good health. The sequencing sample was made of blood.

The CDR3 is CASSLGLWDTQYF. For the CDR3, the DNA is TGTGCCAGCAGCTTAGGGCTCTGGGATACGCAGTATTTT. The rearrangement uses TRBV7-9 and TRBJ2-3; no clear D gene. The V and J ends lost 1 base and 6 bases respectively, with 8 bases between them. The CDR3 runs to 13 residues. Germline CDR1 reads SEHNR; CDR2 reads FQNEAQ (reference sequence).